The TCR beta chain under discussion was sequenced for a study of cytomegalovirus exposure and HLA in healthy donors. As for this clone: Its antigen is undetermined.

Sequenced by immunoSEQ multiplex PCR; TCRdb stores in-frame clones only, minus some. The repertoire holds about 140,000 clones, approximately 82% seen once, with 25% to 30% in the top ten. Study-level points and caveats: In vitro, three CMV-associated chains proved specific for CMV antigens.

The junction had 18 bases not matched to a gene; V was cut back by 5 bases and J by 6 bases. CDR1 and CDR2 from the germline V gene are SEHNR and FQNEAQ (reference sequence). The CDR3 totals 18 residues. The chain combines TRBV7-9 with TRBJ2-1, with 8 bases that match TRBD2. Sequenced material: PBMCs. The sequence was obtained from a man aged 25 to 40 in good health and CMV-seropositive. CDR3 DNA: TGTGCCAGCAGCCCCCGAGGGGGAGTAGCGGGGTACAGCAATGAGCAGTTCTTC. Amino acid sequence: CASSPRGGVAGYSNEQFF.